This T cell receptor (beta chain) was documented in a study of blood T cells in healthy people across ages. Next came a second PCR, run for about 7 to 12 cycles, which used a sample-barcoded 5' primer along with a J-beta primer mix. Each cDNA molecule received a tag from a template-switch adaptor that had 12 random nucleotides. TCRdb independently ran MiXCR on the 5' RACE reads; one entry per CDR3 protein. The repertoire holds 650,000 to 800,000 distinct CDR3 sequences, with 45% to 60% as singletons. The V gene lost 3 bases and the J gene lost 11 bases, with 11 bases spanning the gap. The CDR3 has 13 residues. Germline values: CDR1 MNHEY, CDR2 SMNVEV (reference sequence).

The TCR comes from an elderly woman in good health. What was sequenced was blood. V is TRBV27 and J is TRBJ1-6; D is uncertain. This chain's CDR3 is CASSFAQQAPLHF. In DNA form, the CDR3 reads TGTGCCAGCAGTTTCGCCCAGCAGGCACCCCTCCACTTT.